This T cell receptor (beta chain) came from a study of shared clonotypes between healthy human individuals. Produced via immunoSEQ multiplex PCR; TCRdb's table is partial and in-frame only. The data hold about 710,000 clones, with about two thirds observed a single time. CDR3 length: 15 residues. The sequence came from a woman under 40 in good health. The sample comprised memory CD4+ T cells sorted from blood. The subset here: CD45RA-negative fraction. The chain combines TRBV12-1 with TRBJ2-2; TRBD2 reflects the table's D call only, with no check against the DNA. TRBV12-1 is an annotated pseudogene. This CDR3 reads CASSCSGANTGELFF. CDR3 DNA sequence: TGTGCCAGCAGCTGTAGCGGGGCGAACACCGGGGAGCTGTTTTTT.